The 24 T cell receptor beta chains presented below share a single source sample, sequenced in a study of response to subunit inactivated influenza vaccine. TCRdb analysed the RT-PCR reads with MiXCR anew, one entry per CDR3 protein. Of more than 200,000 distinct CDR3 sequences in the sample, more than 10% were seen once. The sample was non-naive T cells sorted from PBMCs, taken 14 to 15 days before vaccination. The receptors stem from a man over 45 who received an inactivated influenza vaccine.

The chain employs TRBV5-6 and TRBJ2-1, with D perhaps matching TRBD1 (6 bases). Germline CDR1 is SGHDT and CDR2 is YYEEEE. The germline V and J ends were trimmed by 2 bases and 8 bases, with 11 bases remaining between them. This CDR3 is 13 amino acids long. In nucleotides, the CDR3 is TGTGCCAGCAGCTTCAAGGACAGAGATGAGCAGTTCTTC. Protein product: CASSFKDRDEQFF.

This CDR3 is CSARGGGYDTQYF. The CDR3 DNA sequence: TGCAGTGCTAGAGGGGGGGGATATGATACGCAGTATTTT. The V call is TRBV20-1, the J call TRBJ2-3; 7 bases align to TRBD2. Germline V gives CDR1 DFQATT, CDR2 SNEGSKA (reference sequence). With V trimmed by 1 base and J by 6 bases, 4 bases remained unmatched. This CDR3 contains 13 residues.

The chain joins TRBV24-1 to TRBJ2-7; TRBD2 aligns across 13 bases. Trimming at V came to 1 base and at J to 0 bases, leaving 11 bases not matched to a gene. Germline CDR1 and CDR2: KGHDR and SFDVKD. This CDR3 has 20 amino acids. CDR3 amino acids: CATSDLGGTSGTINSYEQYF. The CDR3 DNA sequence: TGTGCCACCAGTGATTTAGGTGGGACTAGCGGGACGATAAACTCCTACGAGCAGTACTTC.

This clonotype was recorded at least ten times. CDR3 in amino acids: CASSLDREGGYTF. In DNA, the CDR3 is TGCGCCAGCAGCTTGGACAGGGAAGGGGGCTACACCTTC. This rearrangement joins TRBV5-1 to TRBJ1-2; tentative D call: TRBD1 (6 bases). V was pared by 0 bases and J by 8 bases, with 11 bases between. The CDR3 is made up of 13 amino acids. Germline CDR1 and CDR2: SGHRS and YFSETQ. Complete variable domain (other parts from reference TRBV5-1 and TRBJ1-2): KAGVTQTPRYLIKTRGQQVTLSCSPISGHRSVSWYQQTPGQGLQFLFEYFSETQRNKGNFPGRFSGRQFSNSRSEMNVSTLELGDSALYLCASSLDREGGYTFGSGTRLTVV.

This clonotype occurred a few times. This chain joins TRBV7-9 and TRBJ2-3; D gene ambiguous. Between the trimmed V and J ends, which lost 4 bases and 2 bases, there was a span of 10 bases. CDR1 and CDR2 from the germline V gene are SEHNR and FQNEAQ (reference sequence). There are 14 residues in the CDR3. The CDR3 nucleotides are TGTGCCAGCAGCTCCTTAGTAGTCACAGATACGCAGTATTTT. It encodes CASSSLVVTDTQYF. The full variable domain, its missing parts supplied by reference TRBV7-9 and TRBJ2-3, is DTGVSQNPRHKITKRGQNVTFRCDPISEHNRLYWYRQTLGQGPEFLTYFQNEAQLEKSRLLSDRFSAERPKGSFSTLEIQRTEQGDSAMYLCASSSLVVTDTQYFGPGTRLTVL.

The chain carries TRBV30 and TRBJ2-3, with 7 bases that match TRBD2. Germline lookup yields CDR1 GTSNPN and CDR2 SVGIG (reference sequence). The CDR3 spans 12 residues. Trimming at V came to 8 bases and at J to 4 bases, leaving 6 bases not matched to a gene. For the CDR3, the DNA is TGTGCCCGGGGGGATAGTTCAGATACGCAGTATTTT. Protein product: CARGDSSDTQYF.

The table lists this clonotype with a few counts. This chain connects TRBV6-2 or TRBV6-3 to TRBJ2-7, with TRBD2 identical over 12 bases. The CDR3 spans 15 residues. The trim removed 5 bases at V and 2 bases at J, leaving 4 bases unmatched. The germline V gene has CDR1 MNHEY and CDR2 SVGEGT. In DNA form, the CDR3 reads TGTGCCAGCAGTGGGAGGACTAGCGGGACCTACGAGCAGTACTTC. Protein: CASSGRTSGTYEQYF.

This sequence joins TRBV5-5 and TRBJ2-2; 9 nucleotides align to TRBD1. The trim removed 2 bases at V and 3 bases at J, leaving 5 bases unmatched. CDR3 length: 16 residues. CDR1 and CDR2 (germline): SGHKS, YYEKEE (reference sequence). CDR3 sequence: CASSFRQGGHTGELFF. In DNA form, the CDR3 reads TGTGCCAGCAGCTTTAGACAGGGGGGGCACACCGGGGAGCTGTTTTTT.

This chain links TRBV14 with TRBJ2-5, with D possibly being TRBD2 (6 bases). Trimming cost V 0 bases and J 5 bases, with 10 bases left between them. This CDR3 comprises 14 residues. Per germline, CDR1 SGHDN and CDR2 FVKESK. The CDR3 spells CASSQEVGRETQYF. The CDR3 DNA is TGTGCCAGCAGCCAAGAAGTAGGGAGGGAGACCCAGTACTTC.

This clonotype showed up many times. This rearrangement joins TRBV25-1 to TRBJ2-1, with 9 bases identical to TRBD2. Per germline, CDR1 MGHDK and CDR2 SYGVNS. CDR3 length: 18 amino acids. The junction had 17 bases not matched to a gene; V was cut back by 3 bases and J by 8 bases. The CDR3 DNA is TGTGCCAGCAGTGATCCCGCTAAACTAGCGGGTTTTAGGGATGAGCAGTTCTTC. Translating gives CASSDPAKLAGFRDEQFF.

The gene calls are TRBV9 and TRBJ2-5; 7 bases line up with TRBD1. CDR3 length: 14 residues. Looked up from germline, CDR1 is SGDLS and CDR2 is YYNGEE. With V trimmed by 4 bases and J by 5 bases, 8 bases remained unmatched. CDR3 coding DNA: TGTGCCAGCAGCACATGGGACAGTGGGGAGACCCAGTACTTC. Amino acids: CASSTWDSGETQYF. The entire variable domain, with the rest obtained from reference TRBV9 and TRBJ2-5, is as follows: DSGVTQTPKHLITATGQRVTLRCSPRSGDLSVYWYQQSLDQGLQFLIQYYNGEERAKGNILERFSAQQFPDLHSELNLSSLELGDSALYFCASSTWDSGETQYFGPGTRLLVL.

This clonotype was observed a handful of times. The genes are TRBV3-1 and TRBJ2-3, with 8 positions matching TRBD2. V lost 2 bases, J lost 6 bases, and 10 bases stayed unmatched. The CDR3 loop spans 16 amino acids. Germline lookup yields CDR1 LGHDT and CDR2 YNNKEL (reference sequence). Here the CDR3 reads CASSQNHGGAVDTQYF. Written as DNA, the CDR3 is TGTGCCAGCAGCCAAAATCACGGGGGGGCGGTTGATACGCAGTATTTT.

This clonotype was detected many times. The rearrangement links TRBV12-3 or TRBV12-4 to TRBJ1-5; no definite D call. There are 13 residues in the CDR3. V lost 3 bases and J lost 4, with 7 bases in between. CDR3 nucleotide sequence: TGTGCCAGCAGTTTTGGGGAAAATCAGCCCCAGCATTTT. Its protein is CASSFGENQPQHF.

This clonotype has at least ten counts. This CDR3 is CASSLTVDVPQHF. The CDR3 bases are TGTGCCAGCAGTTTGACTGTGGATGTGCCCCAGCATTTT. This chain connects TRBV12-3 or TRBV12-4 to TRBJ1-5; D gene uncertain. The CDR3 covers 13 residues. V dropped 3 bases and J dropped 9 bases, with 12 bases sitting between them.

In its sample, this clonotype was seen many times. The CDR3 region has the DNA TGTGCCAGCAGCCAAGGAGGAAATCCCACAGATACGCAGTATTTT. Translated, it gives CASSQGGNPTDTQYF. The chain combines TRBV3-1 with TRBJ2-3; no definite D call. CDR1 and CDR2 from the germline V gene are LGHDT and YNNKEL (reference sequence). This CDR3 has 15 residues. The V end lost 1 base, the J end lost 2 bases, and 10 bases lay between the germline ends.

The V and J genes are TRBV7-3 and TRBJ2-3; 7 bases map to TRBD1. The ends lost 5 bases at V and 2 bases at J; junction bases unmatched: 4. Germline V lookup: CDR1 SGHTA, CDR2 FQGTGA. The CDR3 is made up of 14 amino acids. The CDR3 reads CASSEGQITDTQYF. As DNA, the CDR3 is TGTGCCAGCAGCGAGGGACAGATCACAGATACGCAGTATTTT.

This clonotype was detected only a few times. The chain links TRBV14 to TRBJ1-1, with D hard to call. V lost 6 bases to trimming and J lost 6 bases, with 8 bases between them. This CDR3 has 11 amino acids. Germline CDR1 and CDR2: SGHDN and FVKESK. The CDR3 DNA is TGTGCCAGCAGTCGGAGCCCTGAAGCTTTCTTT. It specifies CASSRSPEAFF.

As for this clonotype: A clone one base away is much larger, so this may be a read error. The chain joins TRBV19 to TRBJ1-4; maybe TRBD1 (5 bases). The CDR3 has 13 amino acids. CDR1 is LNHDA, CDR2 SQIVND, per germline (reference sequence). Trimming stripped 5 bases from V and 5 bases from J, with 9 bases between. The CDR3 spells CASSWRGNEKLFF. CDR3 nucleotide sequence: TGTGCCAGTAGTTGGAGGGGAAATGAAAAACTGTTTTTT.

This clonotype occurred many times. This chain joins TRBV11-2 and TRBJ1-4; D remains unclear. The ends were cut back, 5 bases at V and 0 bases at J, with 10 bases in the middle. This CDR3 is 15 amino acids long. Per the germline V gene, CDR1 is SGHAT and CDR2 is FQNNGV. CDR3 residues: CASSLAAATNEKLFF. CDR3 bases: TGTGCCAGCAGCCTAGCGGCTGCAACTAATGAAAAACTGTTTTTT.

This clonotype was seen at least ten times. The V and J genes are TRBV12-3 or TRBV12-4 and TRBJ2-2; TRBD1 matches 7 bases. The CDR3 is 16 amino acids. The ends lost 1 base at V and 3 bases at J; junction bases unmatched: 5. CDR3 sequence reads: CASSLDRGVDTGELFF. The CDR3 DNA is TGTGCCAGCAGTTTAGACAGGGGTGTGGACACCGGGGAGCTGTTTTTT.

This clonotype was seen a few times. The gene calls are TRBV28 and TRBJ2-5, with D unclear. The CDR3 covers 17 residues. Trimming left V 7 bases short and J 5 bases short, with 26 bases between. Germline lookup yields CDR1 MDHEN and CDR2 SYDVKM. The CDR3 DNA follows: TGTGCCAGCACCCTTGGGTGGTTACGGATAACCGAGGAGACCCAGTACTTC. Translated: CASTLGWLRITEETQYF. The complete variable domain, with remaining parts taken from reference TRBV28 and TRBJ2-5, reads DVKVTQSSRYLVKRTGEKVFLECVQDMDHENMFWYRQDPGLGLRLIYFSYDVKMKEKGDIPEGYSVSREKKERFSLILESASTNQTSMYLCASTLGWLRITEETQYFGPGTRLLVL.

This clonotype was seen repeatedly, ten times or more. The chain uses TRBV4-3 and TRBJ2-3; 7 nucleotides agree with TRBD1. J was trimmed by 1 base and V by 4 bases; bases with no gene match: 5. The CDR3 length is 15 residues. Germline CDR1 reads LGHNA; CDR2 reads YSLEER. CDR3 nucleotide sequence: TGCGCCAGCAGCCCCTCCGGACAGGGCACAGATACGCAGTATTTT. Its translation: CASSPSGQGTDTQYF.

This rearrangement joins TRBV4-1 to TRBJ2-1; no clear D gene. This CDR3 has 16 amino acids. Trimming cost V 0 bases and J 3 bases, with 12 bases left between them. Germline V lookup: CDR1 MGHRA, CDR2 YSYEKL. CDR3 region: CASSQDDKVLYNEQFF. The CDR3 coding sequence is TGCGCCAGCAGCCAAGACGACAAGGTCCTCTACAATGAGCAGTTCTTC.

In its sample, this clonotype was seen many times. This chain links TRBV28 with TRBJ2-1; D not certain. The CDR3 covers 13 residues. V was pared by 1 base and J by 8 bases, with 9 bases between. Germline V gene data show CDR1 as MDHEN and CDR2 as SYDVKM. The chain's CDR3 is CASSLSGLYEQFF. In DNA form, the CDR3 reads TGTGCCAGCAGTTTATCCGGCCTTTATGAGCAGTTCTTC.